These 8 T cell receptor beta chains were sequenced from one sample in a study of blood T cell repertoires in COVID-19. The method was immunoSEQ multiplex PCR; TCRdb's version includes in-frame clones alone and lacks a portion of them. The sample records some 20,000 clones, over 75% being singletons. Sequences were obtained from peripheral blood. The receptors originated from a man in his fifties with active COVID-19.

The CDR3 spells CASSLDPGVATQYF. The CDR3 nucleotides are TGTGCCAGCAGCTTGGATCCAGGGGTGGCTACGCAGTATTTT. The chain joins TRBV5-4 to TRBJ2-3; TRBD1 is a possible D gene (6 bases). Trimming cost V 0 bases and J 8 bases, with 13 bases left between them. The CDR3 consists of 14 residues. In germline, CDR1 is SGHNT, CDR2 YYREEE (reference sequence).

This clone is a singleton in its sample. V and J are TRBV5-6 and TRBJ1-1; 9 bases line up with TRBD1. This CDR3 is built from 18 residues. V dropped 1 base and J dropped 6; count of bases not matched to a gene: 16. In germline, CDR1 is SGHDT, CDR2 YYEEEE. The CDR3 sequence: CASSLLGQGRGRFSEAFF. CDR3 coding DNA: TGTGCCAGCAGCTTGCTGGGACAGGGAAGAGGCAGGTTCTCTGAAGCTTTCTTT.

The rearrangement uses TRBV28 and TRBJ2-1; D is undetermined. The length of the CDR3 is 14 residues. The V gene's germline CDR1 is MDHEN and CDR2 SYDVKM. Trimming left V 4 bases short and J 8 bases short, with 15 bases between. Written as DNA, the CDR3 is TGTGCCAGCAGTTCTCCCGCTAAGCCCGATGAGCAGTTCTTC. It translates to CASSSPAKPDEQFF.

This clone showed up just once. The CDR3 region is CASSRIPGQGTYEQYF. For the CDR3, the DNA is TGTGCCAGCAGCCGAATCCCGGGACAGGGGACCTACGAGCAGTACTTC. The chain is built from TRBV5-6 and TRBJ2-7, with 10 bases lining up with TRBD1. CDR3 size: 16 residues. From germline, CDR1 is SGHDT and CDR2 YYEEEE. Germline trimming cut 4 bases from V and 2 bases from J; bases unmatched to any gene: 9.

The V call is TRBV7-8, the J call TRBJ2-3; the match to TRBD2 covers 7 bases. This CDR3 is built from 15 residues. CDR1 and CDR2 (germline): SGHVS, FQNEAQ. V lost 8 bases, J lost 2 bases, and 10 bases stayed unmatched. CDR3 bases: TGTGCCAGCGAGCGCGGCGGGGGATACACAGATACGCAGTATTTT. It is translated as CASERGGGYTDTQYF.

The V and J genes are TRBV3-1 (or the pseudogene TRBV3-2) and TRBJ2-1, with a weak D call TRBD2 (6 bases). Germline loops: CDR1 LGHDT, CDR2 YNNKEL (reference sequence). There are 11 residues in the CDR3. Trimming stripped 0 bases from V and 12 bases from J, with 6 bases between. As DNA, the CDR3 is TGTGCCAGCAGCCAAGACGGGGGGCAGTTCTTC. Translation gives CASSQDGGQFF.

The chain carries TRBV12-3 or TRBV12-4 and TRBJ2-7; D gene ambiguous. The CDR3 length is 13 residues. V gave up 1 base and J gave up 4 bases, with 8 bases separating them. The CDR3 nucleotides read TGTGCCAGCAGTTTAGGTGGTAGTTACGAGCAGTACTTC. The encoded protein is CASSLGGSYEQYF.

The gene calls are TRBV5-1 and TRBJ2-2; 7 nucleotides match TRBD2. CDR3 length: 15 residues. The V segment lost 0 bases and the J segment 7 bases; nucleotides outside the gene matches: 6. Germline V gene lookup returns CDR1 SGHRS and CDR2 YFSETQ. The CDR3 region is CASSLAKGEGGELFF. The CDR3 region has the DNA TGCGCCAGCAGCTTGGCCAAAGGGGAGGGCGGGGAGCTGTTTTTT.